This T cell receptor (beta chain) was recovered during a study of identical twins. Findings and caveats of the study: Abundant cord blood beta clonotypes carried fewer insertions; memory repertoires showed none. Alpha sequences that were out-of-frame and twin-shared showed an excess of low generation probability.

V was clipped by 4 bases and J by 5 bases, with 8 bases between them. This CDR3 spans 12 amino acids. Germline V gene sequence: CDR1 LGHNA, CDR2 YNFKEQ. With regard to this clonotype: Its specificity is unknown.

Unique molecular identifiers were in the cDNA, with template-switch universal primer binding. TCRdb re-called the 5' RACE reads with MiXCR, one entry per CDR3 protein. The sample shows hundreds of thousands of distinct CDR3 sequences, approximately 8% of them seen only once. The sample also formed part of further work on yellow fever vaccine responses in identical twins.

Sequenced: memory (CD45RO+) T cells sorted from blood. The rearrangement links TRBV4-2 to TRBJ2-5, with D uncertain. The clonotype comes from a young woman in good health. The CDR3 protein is CASSRQSETQYF. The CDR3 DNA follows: TGTGCCAGCAGCCGGCAATCTGAGACCCAGTACTTC.